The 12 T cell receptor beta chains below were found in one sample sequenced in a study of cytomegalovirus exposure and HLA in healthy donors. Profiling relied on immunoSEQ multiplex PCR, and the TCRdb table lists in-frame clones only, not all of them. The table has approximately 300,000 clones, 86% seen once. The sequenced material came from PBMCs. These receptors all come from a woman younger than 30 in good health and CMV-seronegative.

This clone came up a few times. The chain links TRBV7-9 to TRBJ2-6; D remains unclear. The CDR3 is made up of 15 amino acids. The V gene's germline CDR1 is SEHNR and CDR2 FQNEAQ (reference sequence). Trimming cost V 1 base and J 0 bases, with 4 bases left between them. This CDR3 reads CASSLVASGANVLTF. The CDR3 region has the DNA TGTGCCAGCAGCTTAGTGGCCTCTGGGGCCAACGTCCTGACTTTC.

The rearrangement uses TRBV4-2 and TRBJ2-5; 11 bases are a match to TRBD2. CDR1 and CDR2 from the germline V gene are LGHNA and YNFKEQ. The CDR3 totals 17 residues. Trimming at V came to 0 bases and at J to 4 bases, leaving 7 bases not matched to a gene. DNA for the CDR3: TGTGCCAGCAGCCAAGATGCTCTAGCGGGAGGTTCAGAGACCCAGTACTTC. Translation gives CASSQDALAGGSETQYF.

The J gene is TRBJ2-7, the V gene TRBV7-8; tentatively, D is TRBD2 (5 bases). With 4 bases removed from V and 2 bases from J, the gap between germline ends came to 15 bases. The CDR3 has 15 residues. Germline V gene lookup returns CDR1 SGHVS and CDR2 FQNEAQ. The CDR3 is CASSSVGEEAYEQYF. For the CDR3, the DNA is TGTGCCAGCAGCTCCGTTGGAGAGGAGGCCTACGAGCAGTACTTC.

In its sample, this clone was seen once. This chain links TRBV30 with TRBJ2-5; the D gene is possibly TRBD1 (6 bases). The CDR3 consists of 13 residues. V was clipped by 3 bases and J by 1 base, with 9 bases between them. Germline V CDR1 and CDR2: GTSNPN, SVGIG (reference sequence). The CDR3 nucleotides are TGTGCCTGGAGCCAGGGGATCCAAGAGACCCAGTACTTC. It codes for CAWSQGIQETQYF.

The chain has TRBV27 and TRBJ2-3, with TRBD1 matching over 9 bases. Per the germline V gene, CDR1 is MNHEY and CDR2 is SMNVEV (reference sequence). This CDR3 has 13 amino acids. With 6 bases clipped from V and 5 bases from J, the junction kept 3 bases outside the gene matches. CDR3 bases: TGTGCCAGCAGACGGACAGGGGAAGATACGCAGTATTTT. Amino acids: CASRRTGEDTQYF.

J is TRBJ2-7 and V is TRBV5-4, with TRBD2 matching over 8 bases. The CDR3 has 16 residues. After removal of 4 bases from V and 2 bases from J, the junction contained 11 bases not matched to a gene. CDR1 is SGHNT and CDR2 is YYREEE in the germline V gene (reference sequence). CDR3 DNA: TGTGCCAGCAGCCGGGGGGGGACATTAGGGACCTACGAGCAGTACTTC. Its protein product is CASSRGGTLGTYEQYF.

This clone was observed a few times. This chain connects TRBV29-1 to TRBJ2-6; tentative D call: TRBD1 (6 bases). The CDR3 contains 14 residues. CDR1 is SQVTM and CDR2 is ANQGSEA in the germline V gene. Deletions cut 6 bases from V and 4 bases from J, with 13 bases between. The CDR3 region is CSVQGGSGANVLTF. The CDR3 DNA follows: TGCAGCGTCCAAGGGGGATCGGGGGCCAACGTCCTGACTTTC.

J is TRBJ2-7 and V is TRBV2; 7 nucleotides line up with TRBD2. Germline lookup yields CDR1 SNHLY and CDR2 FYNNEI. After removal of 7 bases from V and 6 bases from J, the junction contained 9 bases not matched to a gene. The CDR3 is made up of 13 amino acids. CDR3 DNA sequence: TGTGCCAGCAAAAAGGAAAGCGGGACCGAGCAGTACTTC. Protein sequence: CASKKESGTEQYF.

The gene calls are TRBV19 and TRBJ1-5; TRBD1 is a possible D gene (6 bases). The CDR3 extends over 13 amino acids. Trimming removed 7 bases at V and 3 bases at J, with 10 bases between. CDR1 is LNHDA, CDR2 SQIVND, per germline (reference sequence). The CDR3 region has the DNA TGTGCCAGTAACAGGGAGACCAATCAGCCCCAGCATTTT. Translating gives CASNRETNQPQHF.

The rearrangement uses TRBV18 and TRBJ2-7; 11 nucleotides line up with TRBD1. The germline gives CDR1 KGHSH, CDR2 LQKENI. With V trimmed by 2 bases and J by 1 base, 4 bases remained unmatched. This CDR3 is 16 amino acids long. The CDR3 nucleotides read TGTGCCAGCTCACCAAGGGGACAGGGGGTTTCCTACGAGCAGTACTTC. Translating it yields CASSPRGQGVSYEQYF.

CDR3 in DNA: TGTGCCAGCAGCTTAAAGCTAGCGGAGAGCTACGAGCAGTACTTC. As protein: CASSLKLAESYEQYF. V usage is TRBV7-8 and J usage is TRBJ2-7; the match to TRBD2 covers 7 bases. J lost 3 bases, V lost 2 bases, and 7 bases had no gene match. The CDR3 runs to 15 residues. Germline lookup yields CDR1 SGHVS and CDR2 FQNEAQ.

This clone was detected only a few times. CDR3 amino acids: CASSLDQGPGYTF. The CDR3 nucleotides are TGTGCCAGCAGCTTAGATCAGGGGCCTGGCTACACCTTC. This chain uses TRBV7-8 with TRBJ1-2; perhaps TRBD1 as D (6 bases). The V gene lost 1 base and the J gene lost 7 bases, with 10 bases spanning the gap. Per the germline V gene, CDR1 is SGHVS and CDR2 is FQNEAQ. The CDR3 is 13 residues long.